This is a list of T cell receptor beta chains from one sample in a study of cytomegalovirus exposure and HLA in healthy donors. Some clones are missing from TCRdb's copy, which holds only in-frame ones; the method was immunoSEQ multiplex PCR. Among around 260,000 clones listed, about 80% were seen once. The sample consisted of PBMCs. Every receptor here comes from a girl aged 2-15 years in good health and CMV-seronegative. Each CDR3 is given with its conserved first and last residue. A D gene is named only where the DNA matches it firmly. The size entry is marked missing in some rows and otherwise reads once, few, many or a size class.

V: TRBV29-1; D: TRBD1; size: .; J: TRBJ2-1; DNA: TGCAGCGTTGGCGGGACAGGGTCCTACAATGAGCAGTTCTTC; CDR3: CSVGGTGSYNEQFF
V: TRBV29-1; D: TRBD1; size: .; J: TRBJ2-7; DNA: TGCAGCGTTGTAGGGACAGGGTATTACGAGCAGTACTTC; CDR3: CSVVGTGYYEQYF
V: TRBV18; D: .; size: few; J: TRBJ2-7; DNA: TGTGCCAGCTCACCAGGCAGTTCCTACGAGCAGTACTTC; CDR3: CASSPGSSYEQYF
V: TRBV5-1; D: .; size: once; J: TRBJ1-1; DNA: TGCGCCAGCAGCTTTGGGCACCCGAACACTGAAGCTTTCTTT; CDR3: CASSFGHPNTEAFF
V: TRBV14; D: TRBD1; size: .; J: TRBJ1-1; DNA: TGTGCCAGCAGTCGTGACAGGGCGCGGACTGAAGCTTTCTTT; CDR3: CASSRDRARTEAFF
V: TRBV28; D: TRBD2; size: .; J: TRBJ2-7; DNA: TGTGCCAGCGGAACTAGCGGGGGGTCCTACGAGCAGTACTTC; CDR3: CASGTSGGSYEQYF
V: TRBV4-2; D: .; size: once; J: TRBJ2-7; DNA: TGTGCCAGCAGTCCGAAGGGTTCAAGCGGTGGTTACGAGCAGTACTTC; CDR3: CASSPKGSSGGYEQYF
V: TRBV19; D: TRBD1; size: .; J: TRBJ2-3; DNA: TGTGCCACCGCGGACAGGCTTGGGCCCCGTACGCAGTATTTT; CDR3: CATADRLGPRTQYF
V: TRBV4-1; D: TRBD1; size: .; J: TRBJ1-2; DNA: TGCGCCAGCAGCCAAGCCCCGGACAGGGGGTTGCGTGGCTACACCTTC; CDR3: CASSQAPDRGLRGYTF
V: TRBV5-8; D: TRBD2; size: .; J: TRBJ2-7; DNA: TGTGCCGAGGGACCGAGCGGGAGGATTCCATACGAGCAGTACTTC; CDR3: CAEGPSGRIPYEQYF
V: TRBV7-9; D: .; size: .; J: TRBJ2-3; DNA: TGTTCCAGCAGCTTAAGGACTTCGGGGTCACATACGCAGTATTTT; CDR3: CSSSLRTSGSHTQYF
V: TRBV2; D: .; size: .; J: TRBJ2-5; DNA: TGTGCCAGCTCTTTTGCGGCTGGCAGGACCCAGTACTTC; CDR3: CASSFAAGRTQYF
V: TRBV2; D: TRBD2; size: .; J: TRBJ2-1; DNA: TGTGCCAGCAGGGAGACTAGCGGGACTAGCAATGAGCAGTTCTTC; CDR3: CASRETSGTSNEQFF
V: TRBV11-1; D: TRBD1; size: .; J: TRBJ2-7; DNA: TGTGCCAGCAGCCTCCGGGACAGCTCCTACGAGCAGTACTTC; CDR3: CASSLRDSSYEQYF
V: TRBV4-1; D: TRBD2; size: .; J: TRBJ2-1; DNA: TGCGCCAGCAGCCGCCGACTAGCGGGAGGGGGGCATAATACTACGTGGCAGTTCTTC; CDR3: CASSRRLAGGGHNTTWQFF
V: TRBV7-9; D: .; size: few; J: TRBJ1-1; DNA: TGTGCCAGCAGCTTAAGCTTGTCTGAAGCTTTCTTT; CDR3: CASSLSLSEAFF
V: TRBV7-9; D: TRBD2; size: .; J: TRBJ2-1; DNA: TGTGCCAGCAGCTTTACTAGCGGGAGCTCCAGTGAGCAGTTCTTC; CDR3: CASSFTSGSSSEQFF
V: TRBV5-1; D: TRBD1; size: .; J: TRBJ1-1; DNA: TGCGCCAGCAGCCCCACCCCTGGGACAGACTCCACTGAAGCTTTCTTT; CDR3: CASSPTPGTDSTEAFF
V: TRBV5-5; D: TRBD1; size: .; J: TRBJ1-6; DNA: TGTGCCAGCAGCTTGCCCAGGGGGCGGAATTCACCCCTCCACTTT; CDR3: CASSLPRGRNSPLHF
V: TRBV7-9; D: .; size: .; J: TRBJ1-1; DNA: TGTTCCAGCAGCTTAGTCCGAAATACTAATATGAACACTGAAGCTTTCTTT; CDR3: CSSSLVRNTNMNTEAFF
V: TRBV7-8; D: .; size: .; J: TRBJ1-4; DNA: TGTGCCAGCAGGGGGCTAAATGAAAAACTGTTTTTT; CDR3: CASRGLNEKLFF
V: TRBV7-9; D: .; size: .; J: TRBJ1-4; DNA: TGTGCCAGCAGACTCCAGGGAGGAAGTGTCGGTGAAAAACTGTTTTTT; CDR3: CASRLQGGSVGEKLFF
V: TRBV7-2; D: .; size: .; J: TRBJ1-4; DNA: TGTGCCAGCAGCTGGGTGGGCAGGATGAATGAAAAACTGTTTTTT; CDR3: CASSWVGRMNEKLFF
V: TRBV4-2; D: TRBD2; size: .; J: TRBJ2-3; DNA: TGTGCCAGCAGCCCTGTAGCGGGAGATGCAGATACGCAGTATTTT; CDR3: CASSPVAGDADTQYF
V: TRBV28; D: .; size: .; J: TRBJ2-7; DNA: TGTGCCAGCAGTTACTACCCCAGGGTCTCCTACGAGCAGTACTTC; CDR3: CASSYYPRVSYEQYF
V: TRBV7-3; D: TRBD2; size: .; J: TRBJ2-1; DNA: TGTGCCAGCAGCTTACGGCTAGCGGAATACAATGAGCAGTTCTTC; CDR3: CASSLRLAEYNEQFF
V: TRBV25-1; D: .; size: few; J: TRBJ1-1; DNA: TGTGCCAGCAGTGTCACAGGGTTCGCTGAAGCTTTCTTT; CDR3: CASSVTGFAEAFF